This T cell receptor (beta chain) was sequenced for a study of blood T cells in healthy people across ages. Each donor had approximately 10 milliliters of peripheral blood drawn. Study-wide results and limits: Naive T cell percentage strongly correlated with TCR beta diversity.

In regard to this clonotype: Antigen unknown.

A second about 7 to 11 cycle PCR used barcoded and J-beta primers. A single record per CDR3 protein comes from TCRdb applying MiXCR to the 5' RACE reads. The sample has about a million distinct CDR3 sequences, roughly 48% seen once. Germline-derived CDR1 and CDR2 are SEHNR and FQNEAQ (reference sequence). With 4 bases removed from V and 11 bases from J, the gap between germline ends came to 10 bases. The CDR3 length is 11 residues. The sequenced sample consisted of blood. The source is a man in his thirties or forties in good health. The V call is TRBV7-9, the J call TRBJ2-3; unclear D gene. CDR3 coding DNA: TGTGCCAGCAGCTCCCGTGAGAAGCAGTATTTT. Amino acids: CASSSREKQYF.